This T cell receptor beta chain stems from a study of T cell repertoires in cytomegalovirus infection. The CDR3 length is 15 residues. Looked up from germline, CDR1 is LGHNA and CDR2 is YNFKEQ. Deletions cut 0 bases from V and 3 bases from J, with 11 bases between. From the reads, TCRdb called clonotypes with MiXCR, one entry per CDR3 protein. The sample lists approximately 910,000 distinct CDR3 sequences, approximately 31% occurring once. In its sample, this clonotype was seen a few times. What it recognizes is unknown. The TCR originated in a human donor in good health (CMV status not recorded). Some clones in this sample may be carry-over from other donors' samples. The sample in question was cultured CD8+ T cells from PBMCs, obtained from culture after CMV antigen stimulation. The rearrangement links TRBV4-2 to TRBJ1-2; D remains ambiguous. The CDR3 protein is CASSQDLRTDYGYTF. In DNA, the CDR3 is TGTGCCAGCAGCCAAGATTTGAGGACTGACTATGGCTACACCTTC.